This TCR beta chain was recorded in a study of beta chain features in type 1 diabetes. Study findings and constraints: Type 1 diabetes patients had VDJ junctions that carried fewer insertions and more deletions. In every one of the four CD4+ subsets, TCRB CDR3s were moderately but significantly shorter in Type 1 diabetes patients. Unsettled here was the matter of whether HLA type influences TCRB rearrangement.

Germline loops: CDR1 SGHDT, CDR2 YYEEEE. The CDR3 consists of 11 residues. V dropped 3 bases and J dropped 10 bases, with 8 bases sitting between them. Blood was collected once per donor into heparin, averaging about 110 mL. The authors sorted CD4+ naive, central memory, regulatory and stem cell-like memory cells via CD45RO/CCR7/CD25/CD127/CD95/CD27. Reverse transcribing all isolated RNA meant expressed TCRB transcripts were sequenced. Method: immunoSEQ multiplex PCR; TCRdb's copy keeps in-frame clones and lacks some. The table has 680,000 or so clones, around 15% seen once; the top ten hold 0.022%. Remarks on this clone: Its antigen is not known.

The sequence was obtained from a man younger than 35 with type 1 diabetes. The chain links TRBV5-6 to TRBJ1-3; D might be TRBD1 (6 bases). Sequencing was done on a sample of naive CD4+ T cells from blood. This CDR3 is CASSWGATIYF. For the CDR3, the DNA is TGTGCCAGCAGCTGGGGGGCAACCATATATTTT.